This T cell receptor beta chain originates from a study of technical replicates of blood from several donors. The junction had 6 bases not matched to a gene; V was cut back by 5 bases and J by 5 bases. The CDR3 length is 16 residues. Per the germline V gene, CDR1 is SEHNR and CDR2 is FQNEAQ (reference sequence). The assay was immunoSEQ multiplex PCR, and TCRdb's table has in-frame clones only and misses some. The data contain 76,000 or so clones, about 91% of them singletons. Input material: T cells isolated from PBMCs. The receptor was isolated from a human donor in good health. The chain employs TRBV7-9 and TRBJ2-2; 12 bases match TRBD2. The CDR3: CASSPTSGRFTGELFF. CDR3 DNA: TGTGCCAGCAGCCCCACTAGCGGGAGGTTTACCGGGGAGCTGTTTTTT.